The 27 T cell receptor beta chains below were found in one sample sequenced in a study of blood T cells in healthy people across ages. Alongside a J-beta primer mix, a sample-barcoded 5' primer served in a second PCR lasting roughly 6 to 12 cycles. TCRdb processed the 5' RACE reads anew with MiXCR; each CDR3 protein has one entry. The table records 1.4 million to 1.5 million distinct CDR3 sequences, around 39% of them present only once. The sequencing input was blood. The receptors were sampled from a young woman in good health.

The rearrangement uses TRBV12-3 or TRBV12-4 and TRBJ2-3; TRBD2 matches 7 bases. The CDR3 is made up of 14 amino acids. V dropped 5 bases and J dropped 5; count of bases not matched to a gene: 7. CDR3 sequence reads: CASSVMRGIDTQYF. For the CDR3, the DNA is TGTGCCAGCAGTGTTATGCGGGGGATAGATACGCAGTATTTT.

This clonotype was counted between two and nine times. A junction boundary mismatches the germline segment, possibly from a read error. This chain joins TRBV9 and TRBJ1-3; D is perhaps TRBD1 (6 bases). The CDR3 is 15 residues long. From germline, CDR1 is SGDLS and CDR2 YYNGEE. The chain's CDR3 is CASSVGQSRGNTIYF. In DNA form, the CDR3 reads TGTGCCAGCAGTGTAGGACAGTCCCGGGGAAACACCATATATTTT.

This sequence joins TRBV9 and TRBJ2-4; no clear D gene. CDR3 length equals 12 residues. Between the trimmed V and J ends, which lost 0 bases and 8 bases, there was a span of 6 bases. Germline CDR1 is SGDLS and CDR2 is YYNGEE. The CDR3 sequence: CASSVGMDIQYF. The DNA for the CDR3 is TGTGCCAGCAGCGTAGGTATGGACATTCAGTACTTC. The full variable domain, with the rest looked up from reference TRBV9 and TRBJ2-4, is DSGVTQTPKHLITATGQRVTLRCSPRSGDLSVYWYQQSLDQGLQFLIQYYNGEERAKGNILERFSAQQFPDLHSELNLSSLELGDSALYFCASSVGMDIQYFGAGTRLSVL.

The chain has TRBV5-4 and TRBJ2-1; the match to TRBD2 covers 9 bases. The germline V gene has CDR1 SGHNT and CDR2 YYREEE (reference sequence). V shed 2 bases and J 1 base; nucleotides not matched to a gene: 4. The CDR3 is 16 residues long. The CDR3 bases are TGTGCCAGCAGCTTTAGCGGGAGTTTTTCCTACAATGAGCAGTTCTTC. Translated, it gives CASSFSGSFSYNEQFF.

This clonotype has a handful of counts. The chain has TRBV21-1 and TRBJ1-2; TRBD1, as called in the table, went unchecked against the DNA. TRBV21-1 constitutes a pseudogene. The CDR3 totals 14 residues. For the CDR3, the DNA is TGTGCCAGCCCCTTCACATTAGACAGGGACGGCTACACCTTC. This gives the protein CASPFTLDRDGYTF.

The rearrangement links TRBV6-5 to TRBJ1-3, with a tentative D call TRBD1 (6 bases). Trimming took 7 bases from V and 3 from J, leaving 16 bases between them. The CDR3 length is 15 residues. Germline V gene sequence: CDR1 MNHEY, CDR2 SVGAGI. The CDR3 loop is CASTTLAGVGNTIYF. CDR3 DNA: TGTGCCAGCACCACACTTGCAGGGGTTGGAAACACCATATATTTT.

This chain uses TRBV29-1 with TRBJ2-7; D is unresolved. In germline, CDR1 is SQVTM, CDR2 ANQGSEA. The CDR3 runs to 12 residues. V lost 4 bases, J lost 2 bases, and 9 bases lay in between. CDR3 region: CSVVAGAYEQYF. The CDR3, as DNA: TGCAGCGTTGTGGCAGGAGCCTACGAGCAGTACTTC.

The chain employs TRBV7-2 and TRBJ2-3, with a weak D call TRBD1 (5 bases). V was cut by 5 bases and J by 9 bases, with 21 bases left in between. The CDR3 consists of 15 residues. CDR1 is SGHTA, CDR2 FQGNSA, per germline. The CDR3 loop is CASSPPIGVVDTQYF. CDR3 sequence (DNA): TGTGCCAGCAGCCCGCCGATAGGGGTAGTTGACACGCAGTATTTT. The full variable domain, rest sourced from reference TRBV7-2 and TRBJ2-3, is GAGVSQSPSNKVTEKGKDVELRCDPISGHTALYWYRQSLGQGLEFLIYFQGNSAPDKSGLPSDRFSAERTGGSVSTLTIQRTQQEDSAVYLCASSPPIGVVDTQYFGPGTRLTVL.

This clonotype was seen only a few times. V gene TRBV4-1 combines with J gene TRBJ1-5, with 8 bases fitting TRBD1. CDR3 size: 15 residues. V was pared by 2 bases and J by 5 bases, with 5 bases of the junction left unmatched. Germline V lookup: CDR1 MGHRA, CDR2 YSYEKL. Written as DNA, the CDR3 is TGCGCCAGCAGCCAATATAACAGGGGGGATCAGCCCCAGCATTTT. Its translation is CASSQYNRGDQPQHF.

This clonotype was counted between two and nine times. The V gene is TRBV6-2 or TRBV6-3, the J gene TRBJ2-3; D gene uncertain. V lost 6 bases, J lost 2 bases, and 12 bases lay in between. CDR3 size: 14 residues. Germline V gene lookup returns CDR1 MNHEY and CDR2 SVGEGT. CDR3 in DNA: TGTGCCAGCAGGACCTGGAGCCCCACAGATACGCAGTATTTT. Translation: CASRTWSPTDTQYF.

This clonotype was seen a handful of times. The chain is built from TRBV20-1 and TRBJ1-1; no reliable D call. The CDR3 extends over 10 amino acids. Germline CDR1 and CDR2: DFQATT and SNEGSKA (reference sequence). V shed 6 bases and J shed 7 bases, with 9 bases lying between them. The CDR3 is CSARWSEAFF. As DNA, the CDR3 is TGCAGTGCCAGGTGGAGTGAAGCTTTCTTT.

The CDR3, as DNA: TGTGCCAGCAGTGATGGGACACCCTATAATTCACCCCTCCACTTT. Encoded protein: CASSDGTPYNSPLHF. The chain employs TRBV28 and TRBJ1-6, with a tentative D call TRBD1 (6 bases). The V and J ends lost 5 bases and 2 bases respectively, with 10 bases between them. This CDR3 is built from 15 residues. From germline, CDR1 is MDHEN and CDR2 SYDVKM. Complete variable domain (other parts from reference TRBV28 and TRBJ1-6): DVKVTQSSRYLVKRTGEKVFLECVQDMDHENMFWYRQDPGLGLRLIYFSYDVKMKEKGDIPEGYSVSREKKERFSLILESASTNQTSMYLCASSDGTPYNSPLHFGNGTRLTVT.

This clonotype was observed a single time. The chain is built from TRBV9 and TRBJ2-7, with a tentative D call TRBD1 (6 bases). Germline V gives CDR1 SGDLS, CDR2 YYNGEE. The CDR3 length is 15 residues. The V end was cut by 0 bases, the J end by 7 bases, with 17 bases between. The CDR3 DNA follows: TGTGCCAGCAGCGTAGGGGGGCTCTCCGGAGAGGAGCAGTACTTC. Its translation: CASSVGGLSGEEQYF.

The gene calls are TRBV18 and TRBJ1-5; D call uncertain. The CDR3 totals 15 residues. Germline V lookup: CDR1 KGHSH, CDR2 LQKENI. Trimming shortened V by 1 base and J by 0 bases, and 7 bases separated the two germline ends. The CDR3 DNA reads TGTGCCAGCTCACCACGGGAGTATAGCAATCAGCCCCAGCATTTT. This sequence encodes CASSPREYSNQPQHF.

The chain links TRBV7-2 to TRBJ2-7; D remains ambiguous. CDR3 length equals 12 residues. Germline values: CDR1 SGHTA, CDR2 FQGNSA. Trimming took 3 bases from V and 7 from J, leaving 10 bases between them. This CDR3 reads CASSFMGSEQYF. In DNA form, the CDR3 reads TGTGCCAGCAGCTTTATGGGTTCTGAGCAGTACTTC.

V gene TRBV20-1 combines with J gene TRBJ2-1; D is unclear. The CDR3 contains 13 residues. In germline, CDR1 is DFQATT, CDR2 SNEGSKA (reference sequence). V was trimmed by 5 bases and J by 1 base, leaving 9 bases between them. Here the CDR3 reads CSAWGASYNEQFF. CDR3 sequence (DNA): TGCAGTGCTTGGGGTGCATCCTACAATGAGCAGTTCTTC.

The chain carries TRBV10-1 and TRBJ2-4, with D maybe TRBD1 (6 bases). Germline lookup yields CDR1 WNHNN and CDR2 SYGVQD (reference sequence). The CDR3 is made up of 16 amino acids. V lost 5 bases and J 0 bases, leaving 14 bases between the germline ends. In DNA, the CDR3 is TGCGCCAGCAGTCCGACTGGACAGCTAGCCAAAAACATTCAGTACTTC. This sequence encodes CASSPTGQLAKNIQYF.

CDR3 in amino acids: CASSQDSSDFSYEQYF. CDR3 DNA sequence: TGTGCCAGCAGCCAAGATAGCTCGGATTTCTCCTACGAGCAGTACTTC. The chain is built from TRBV3-1 and TRBJ2-7; the D is unclear. Germline lookup yields CDR1 LGHDT and CDR2 YNNKEL (reference sequence). The CDR3 runs to 16 residues. Trimming shortened V by 0 bases and J by 0 bases, and 12 bases separated the two germline ends.

This chain connects TRBV29-1 to TRBJ1-4, with a weak D call TRBD1 (6 bases). Germline V gene lookup returns CDR1 SQVTM and CDR2 ANQGSEA. Trimming cost V 5 bases and J 7 bases, with 17 bases left between them. This CDR3 contains 14 residues. The CDR3 region has the DNA TGCAGCGTTCAAGTAGGGGGGCTTGGTGAAAAACTGTTTTTT. This translates into CSVQVGGLGEKLFF.

J is TRBJ2-7 and V is TRBV4-2; D is perhaps TRBD1 or TRBD2 (5 bases each). This CDR3 has 15 amino acids. Between the trimmed V and J ends, which lost 1 base and 0 bases, there was a span of 10 bases. Germline values: CDR1 LGHNA, CDR2 YNFKEQ. This CDR3 is CASSQAWGNSYEQYF. CDR3 nucleotide sequence: TGTGCCAGCAGCCAAGCGTGGGGGAACTCCTACGAGCAGTACTTC.

In its sample, this clonotype was seen a few times. The chain carries TRBV28 and TRBJ1-5; D gene unclear. The CDR3 loop spans 16 amino acids. Germline V lookup: CDR1 MDHEN, CDR2 SYDVKM. V was cut by 6 bases and J by 2 bases, with 17 bases left in between. In nucleotides, the CDR3 is TGTGCCAGCAGCTTACTGGGAGGTTTTGGCAATCAGCCCCAGCATTTT. Encoded protein: CASSLLGGFGNQPQHF.

This clonotype was detected a few times. This rearrangement joins TRBV2 to TRBJ2-5; 8 bases map to TRBD2. TRBJ2-7 matches the DNA end more closely, so the J call is doubtful. The CDR3 length is 16 residues. The germline gives CDR1 SNHLY, CDR2 FYNNEI. The CDR3 bases are TGTGCCAGCAGTTCTCGGGAGGGTAGTGGGAAATACGAGCAGTACTTC. Protein: CASSSREGSGKYEQYF.

This clonotype occurred a few times. The rearrangement uses TRBV7-9 and TRBJ2-1, with D perhaps TRBD1 (6 bases). CDR3 length: 15 residues. V lost 4 bases and J 5 bases, leaving 15 bases between the germline ends. Germline-derived CDR1 and CDR2 are SEHNR and FQNEAQ (reference sequence). CDR3 sequence (DNA): TGTGCCAGCAGCTCCCGGACAGAAACCCACAATGAGCAGTTCTTC. It translates to CASSSRTETHNEQFF.

The gene calls are TRBV11-3 and TRBJ2-3; D may be TRBD2 (6 bases). This CDR3 spans 14 amino acids. Trimming shortened V by 5 bases and J by 5 bases, and 14 bases separated the two germline ends. Germline V gene sequence: CDR1 SGHNT, CDR2 YENEEA. The DNA for the CDR3 is TGTGCCAGCAGCCCCGGGGGTCCTCGAGATACGCAGTATTTT. This codes for CASSPGGPRDTQYF.

This clonotype was detected only a few times. V is TRBV12-3 or TRBV12-4 and J is TRBJ1-2; tentatively, D is TRBD1 (5 bases). The CDR3 totals 13 residues. V was shortened by 5 bases and J by 6 bases, with 13 bases between the two germline ends. Written as DNA, the CDR3 is TGTGCCAGCAGTCTGCAGGGTACCCATGGCTACACCTTC. The encoded protein is CASSLQGTHGYTF.

The chain employs TRBV6-6 and TRBJ1-1; D unclear. This CDR3 region has 16 residues. Germline CDR1 reads MNHNY; CDR2 reads SVGAGI (reference sequence). V dropped 0 bases and J dropped 0 bases, with 11 bases sitting between them. The CDR3 DNA follows: TGTGCCAGCAGTTACTCGAGAGGCTACTTGAACACTGAAGCTTTCTTT. This codes for CASSYSRGYLNTEAFF.

The chain employs TRBV4-2 and TRBJ1-3; the match to TRBD1 covers 7 bases. Germline assignment: CDR1 LGHNA and CDR2 YNFKEQ. The CDR3 contains 15 residues. Trimming cost V 1 base and J 4 bases; bases outside gene matches: 4. CDR3 residues: CASSQVIQGGNTIYF. In DNA, the CDR3 is TGTGCCAGCAGCCAAGTGATACAGGGGGGAAACACCATATATTTT.